The next 32 T cell receptor beta chains were all read from a single sample in a study of blood T cells in healthy people across ages. The use of a sample-barcoded 5' primer and a J-beta primer mix characterized a second PCR of roughly 7 to 11 cycles. A single record per CDR3 protein comes from TCRdb applying MiXCR to the 5' RACE reads. The data show about 800,000 distinct CDR3 sequences, about 46% seen once. Material for sequencing was blood. All receptors come from a man older than 75 in good health.

V and J are TRBV7-9 and TRBJ2-7; unclear D gene. Per the germline V gene, CDR1 is SEHNR and CDR2 is FQNEAQ (reference sequence). V lost 5 bases and J 0 bases, leaving 17 bases between the germline ends. The CDR3 covers 16 residues. The CDR3 region is CASSPSRDSLSYEQYF. The DNA for the CDR3 is TGTGCCAGCAGCCCCTCCCGAGACTCTCTCTCCTACGAGCAGTACTTC.

A word on this clonotype: This could be a read error, since a much larger clone is one nucleotide away. The chain uses TRBV28 and TRBJ2-1; D gene ambiguous. The CDR3 has 12 residues. CDR1 is MDHEN and CDR2 is SYDVKM in the germline V gene. The DNA for the CDR3 is TGTGCCAGCAGTTTTGAATACAAGGAGCAGTTCTTC. Residues: CASSFEYKEQFF.

This clonotype was seen only a few times. The chain recombines TRBV3-1 with TRBJ2-1, with 13 bases lining up with TRBD2. V gave up 3 bases and J gave up 9 bases; unmatched junction bases: 8. The CDR3 has 16 residues. Per germline, CDR1 LGHDT and CDR2 YNNKEL (reference sequence). The CDR3 reads CASSQFGLAGAGEQFF. The CDR3 nucleotides are TGTGCCAGCAGCCAGTTTGGACTAGCGGGAGCGGGTGAGCAGTTCTTC.

This clonotype was seen once. The gene calls are TRBV4-3 and TRBJ2-5; D is tentatively TRBD1 or TRBD2 (5 bases each). V lost 3 bases to trimming and J lost 11 bases, with 28 bases between them. CDR3 length: 17 residues. CDR1 is LGHNA, CDR2 YSLEER, per germline. CDR3 sequence reads: CASSQHPSGTGYNEQYF. Here the CDR3 DNA reads TGCGCCAGCAGCCAGCACCCCTCGGGGACCGGCTACAATGAGCAGTACTTC.

This clonotype occurred a few times. V gene TRBV27 combines with J gene TRBJ2-7; D unresolved. Between the trimmed V and J ends, which lost 5 bases and 3 bases, there was a span of 11 bases. CDR3 length: 13 amino acids. CDR1 is MNHEY, CDR2 SMNVEV, per germline (reference sequence). The CDR3 is CASSVAAFYEQYF. CDR3 bases: TGTGCCAGCAGTGTAGCAGCTTTCTACGAGCAGTACTTC.

This chain connects TRBV18 to TRBJ1-1; no reliable D call. Germline lookup yields CDR1 KGHSH and CDR2 LQKENI. The CDR3 is 11 amino acids. V was cut by 3 bases and J by 11 bases, with 10 bases left in between. CDR3 in DNA: TGTGCCAGCTCACCCGGGGATAGGGCTTTCTTT. This encodes CASSPGDRAFF.

This clonotype was seen a handful of times. V usage is TRBV5-1 and J usage is TRBJ2-1; 11 bases fit TRBD2. CDR3 length: 15 amino acids. V gave up 3 bases and J gave up 10 bases; unmatched junction bases: 9. Germline CDR1 reads SGHRS; CDR2 reads YFSETQ. The CDR3 DNA is TGCGCCAGCAGCTCCGGGACTAGCGGAACCTCGGAGCAGTTCTTC. This gives the protein CASSSGTSGTSEQFF.

The J gene is TRBJ1-2, the V gene TRBV28, with no clear D. The CDR3 has 16 residues. The germline gives CDR1 MDHEN, CDR2 SYDVKM. Trimming took off 3 bases at V and 2 bases at J, with 16 bases between the two ends. For the CDR3, the DNA is TGTGCCAGCAGTTTCCCCACGGGAAGAGCCAACTATGGCTACACCTTC. Translation gives CASSFPTGRANYGYTF.

A few counts support this clonotype. The chain has TRBV28 and TRBJ2-7; D gene unclear. CDR3 size: 15 residues. In germline, CDR1 is MDHEN, CDR2 SYDVKM. V lost 4 bases to trimming and J lost 2 bases, with 15 bases between them. CDR3 region: CASSSIKKSTYEQYF. The CDR3 nucleotides read TGTGCCAGCAGTTCCATAAAGAAATCCACCTACGAGCAGTACTTC.

This clonotype has only a few counts. The chain employs TRBV7-8 and TRBJ2-5; 7 positions agree with TRBD2. After removal of 3 bases from V and 1 base from J, the junction contained 5 bases not matched to a gene. Germline values: CDR1 SGHVS, CDR2 FQNEAQ. This CDR3 contains 15 residues. CDR3 region: CASSLGGGIQETQYF. The CDR3 bases are TGTGCCAGCAGCTTGGGGGGAGGGATCCAAGAGACCCAGTACTTC. Full variable domain (rest looked up from reference TRBV7-8 and TRBJ2-5): GAGVSQSPRYKVAKRGQDVALRCDPISGHVSLFWYQQALGQGPEFLTYFQNEAQLDKSGLPSDRFFAERPEGSVSTLKIQRTQQEDSAVYLCASSLGGGIQETQYFGPGTRLLVL.

The chain has TRBV3-1 and TRBJ2-3; TRBD2 aligns across 11 bases. Germline V gene sequence: CDR1 LGHDT, CDR2 YNNKEL (reference sequence). The CDR3 is 15 residues long. The V gene end was trimmed by 4 bases and the J gene end by 5 bases; junction bases not matched to a gene: 5. CDR3 region: CASSPLGLAEDTQYF. Here the CDR3 DNA reads TGTGCCAGCAGCCCTCTGGGACTAGCGGAAGATACGCAGTATTTT.

This clonotype was observed a few times. The chain links TRBV15 to TRBJ2-1, with unresolved D. Germline CDR1 is LNHNV and CDR2 is YYDKDF (reference sequence). The CDR3 extends over 16 amino acids. Trimming left V 10 bases short and J 2 bases short, with 21 bases between. CDR3 bases: TGTGCCATTAGGTCTACGCTTATCCCCCCCTACAATGAGCAGTTCTTC. Residues: CAIRSTLIPPYNEQFF.

The genes are TRBV11-2 and TRBJ2-5; 7 bases line up with TRBD2. The J call could be wrong; TRBJ2-7 is a better fit for the DNA end. Per germline, CDR1 SGHAT and CDR2 FQNNGV. The CDR3 totals 16 residues. The CDR3 nucleotides read TGTGCCAGCAGCTTAGAACCGGGGGGACTCCGCTGCGAGCAGTACTTC. The encoded protein is CASSLEPGGLRCEQYF.

The chain is built from TRBV6-2 or TRBV6-3 and TRBJ2-3; 9 bases are a match to TRBD2. The V segment lost 8 bases and the J segment 4 bases; nucleotides outside the gene matches: 7. CDR1 MNHEY and CDR2 SVGEGT come from the germline V gene. This CDR3 comprises 14 residues. The CDR3 DNA reads as TGTGCCAGCTGCCTAGCGGGGAACTCAGATACGCAGTATTTT. Residues: CASCLAGNSDTQYF.

A word on this clonotype: A much larger clone differs by one base, so this may be a read error. V and J are TRBV4-2 and TRBJ2-7; TRBD1 agrees at 8 bases. V lost 0 bases, J lost 5 bases, and 3 bases stayed unmatched. Germline CDR1 is LGHNA and CDR2 is YNFKEQ. The CDR3 runs to 14 residues. CDR3 residues: CASSQDRGPDEQYF. CDR3 bases: TGTGCCAGCAGCCAAGACAGGGGGCCCGACGAGCAGTACTTC.

This clonotype has more than one count but fewer than ten. The rearrangement joins TRBV25-1 to TRBJ2-7, with D perhaps TRBD2 (5 bases). Germline lookup yields CDR1 MGHDK and CDR2 SYGVNS. The CDR3 spans 13 residues. V was trimmed by 0 bases and J by 3 bases, leaving 6 bases between them. The CDR3 DNA sequence: TGTGCCAGCAGTGAATATGGGAGCTACGAGCAGTACTTC. Its protein is CASSEYGSYEQYF.

This sequence joins TRBV30 and TRBJ1-1; D is unresolved. The CDR3 is 15 residues long. Germline V gives CDR1 GTSNPN, CDR2 SVGIG (reference sequence). V was pared by 4 bases and J by 0 bases, with 15 bases between. For the CDR3, the DNA is TGTGCCTGGACCTCCAAGCGACATTTGAACACTGAAGCTTTCTTT. Protein sequence: CAWTSKRHLNTEAFF.

Concerning this clonotype itself: A read error may account for a junction end that differs from germline. The chain couples TRBV25-1 to TRBJ2-1, with 7 nucleotides matching TRBD1. The CDR3 is 15 amino acids. From germline, CDR1 is MGHDK and CDR2 SYGVNS. The CDR3 coding sequence is TGTGCCGGCAGTGACGACAGGGCGGTCTACAATGAGCAGTTCTTC. Translation: CAGSDDRAVYNEQFF.

This clonotype appeared many times. V and J are TRBV6-1 and TRBJ2-7; no definite D call. The CDR3 is made up of 12 amino acids. Germline V gene data show CDR1 as MNHNS and CDR2 as SASEGT. V lost 3 bases, J lost 4 bases, and 7 bases lay in between. CDR3 sequence (DNA): TGTGCCAGCAGTGAGCCAGGATACGAGCAGTACTTC. Protein sequence: CASSEPGYEQYF.

CDR3 in amino acids: CASSEGTSREQYF. The CDR3 DNA is TGTGCCAGCAGTGAAGGGACTAGCCGCGAGCAGTACTTC. This rearrangement joins TRBV6-1 to TRBJ2-7; 8 bases match TRBD2. CDR3 size: 13 residues. V was pared by 1 base and J by 6 bases, with 2 bases of the junction left unmatched. In germline, CDR1 is MNHNS, CDR2 SASEGT.

CDR3 residues: CGQGRTNTGELFF. CDR3 nucleotides: TGCGGGCAGGGCAGGACGAACACCGGGGAGCTGTTTTTT. The chain recombines TRBV20-1 with TRBJ2-2; tentative D call: TRBD1 (5 bases). This CDR3 contains 13 residues. CDR1 is DFQATT, CDR2 SNEGSKA, per germline (reference sequence).

This rearrangement joins TRBV12-3 or TRBV12-4 to TRBJ2-1; D assignment may be TRBD1 or TRBD2 (5 bases each). The CDR3 covers 15 residues. V lost 5 bases and J lost 6, with 17 bases in between. The CDR3 coding sequence is TGTGCCAGCAGTGACCGGGACGGAGCCGCCAATGAGCAGTTCTTC. It specifies CASSDRDGAANEQFF.

Many counts were recorded for this clonotype. This chain connects TRBV20-1 to TRBJ2-7; TRBD1 is a possible D gene (6 bases). Germline loops: CDR1 DFQATT, CDR2 SNEGSKA (reference sequence). V was cut by 3 bases and J by 0 bases, with 9 bases left in between. The CDR3 is made up of 13 amino acids. DNA for the CDR3: TGCAGTGCTAGGGACAGTCTCTCCTACGAGCAGTACTTC. As protein: CSARDSLSYEQYF.

The chain uses TRBV9 and TRBJ1-2; 9 positions match TRBD1. V lost 4 bases and J lost 4; bases outside the gene matches: 14. The length of the CDR3 is 17 residues. Per germline, CDR1 SGDLS and CDR2 YYNGEE. The CDR3 sequence is CASSTRDRGVYGYGYTF. DNA of the CDR3: TGTGCCAGCAGCACCCGTGACAGGGGGGTTTATGGCTATGGCTACACCTTC.

The rearrangement joins TRBV25-1 to TRBJ2-5, with TRBD2 matching over 9 bases. The length of the CDR3 is 16 residues. After removal of 0 bases from V and 11 bases from J, the junction contained 13 bases not matched to a gene. Germline values: CDR1 MGHDK, CDR2 SYGVNS. The CDR3 region is CASSEYGASGTREQYF. CDR3 DNA sequence: TGTGCCAGCAGTGAATACGGGGCTAGCGGGACGAGGGAGCAGTACTTC. Looking up the rest from reference TRBV25-1 and TRBJ2-5 gives the full variable domain: EADIYQTPRYLVIGTGKKITLECSQTMGHDKMYWYQQDPGMELHLIHYSYGVNSTEKGDLSSESTVSRIRTEHFPLTLESARPSHTSQYLCASSEYGASGTREQYFGPGTRLLVL.

The chain is built from TRBV7-8 and TRBJ2-3; possibly TRBD2 for D (5 bases). The germline gives CDR1 SGHVS, CDR2 FQNEAQ. Between the trimmed V and J ends, which lost 3 bases and 3 bases, there was a span of 16 bases. This CDR3 spans 16 amino acids. Here the CDR3 reads CASSLGVGAGTDTQYF. The CDR3 DNA is TGTGCCAGCAGCTTGGGAGTCGGTGCTGGGACAGATACGCAGTATTTT.

The rearrangement joins TRBV5-1 to TRBJ2-1; perhaps TRBD1 as D (6 bases). V lost 0 bases and J lost 3, with 10 bases in between. CDR1 and CDR2 (germline): SGHRS, YFSETQ. The CDR3 totals 15 residues. The CDR3 DNA is TGCGCCAGCAGCTTGGGGAACAGGGACTACAATGAGCAGTTCTTC. It codes for CASSLGNRDYNEQFF.

The chain recombines TRBV27 with TRBJ1-5, with TRBD1 identical over 11 bases. The V and J ends lost 4 bases and 5 bases, in that order; junction bases with no gene match: 4. The CDR3 has 15 residues. Germline values: CDR1 MNHEY, CDR2 SMNVEV (reference sequence). Written as DNA, the CDR3 is TGTGCCAGCAGTTCCGGGACAGGGGGATATCAGCCCCAGCATTTT. It encodes CASSSGTGGYQPQHF.

This clonotype was counted only a few times. A junction end diverges from the germline sequence, so it may reflect a read error. The chain uses TRBV3-1 and TRBJ2-1, with D perhaps matching TRBD1 or TRBD2 (5 bases each). Germline V lookup: CDR1 LGHDT, CDR2 YNNKEL (reference sequence). This CDR3 is built from 15 residues. CDR3 loop: CASSQGHRGMGEQFF. Written as DNA, the CDR3 is TGTGCCAGCAGTCAAGGTCATCGGGGCATGGGTGAGCAGTTCTTC.

This clonotype was recorded many times. The chain has TRBV20-1 and TRBJ2-7, with TRBD1 matching 9 bases. Trimming took 2 bases from V and 3 from J; bases not matched to a gene: 8. Per the germline V gene, CDR1 is DFQATT and CDR2 is SNEGSKA (reference sequence). CDR3 length: 15 residues. For the CDR3, the DNA is TGCAGTGCTAGAAGCCCCGGGACAGGGCTCTACGAGCAGTACTTC. Translated: CSARSPGTGLYEQYF.

The J gene is TRBJ2-3, the V gene TRBV6-1; unclear D gene. Germline lookup yields CDR1 MNHNS and CDR2 SASEGT. The germline V and J ends were trimmed by 6 bases and 1 base, with 8 bases remaining between them. The CDR3 totals 13 residues. The CDR3 loop reads CASRGEGTDTQYF. The CDR3 coding sequence is TGTGCCAGCAGAGGCGAGGGCACAGATACGCAGTATTTT.

This clonotype was recorded a few times. The chain couples TRBV7-2 to TRBJ2-1; 10 bases align to TRBD1. CDR1 is SGHTA, CDR2 FQGNSA, per germline. V lost 5 bases and J lost 3; bases outside the gene matches: 7. The CDR3 sequence is 16 residues long. CDR3 sequence: CASSRGQGGFYNEQFF. In nucleotides, the CDR3 is TGTGCCAGCAGCCGAGGACAGGGGGGCTTCTACAATGAGCAGTTCTTC.